This T cell receptor beta chain comes out of a study of PD-1 blockade in classical Hodgkin lymphoma. Study-wide context: It was nivolumab at 3 mg/kg, given intravenously every 2 weeks, that patients received. Whole-study results and caveats: CD8+ TCR diversity did not rise significantly by C4D1, unlike CD4+. Before treatment, complete responders showed about the same diversity as newly diagnosed patients.

Assay used: immunoSEQ multiplex PCR; TCRdb lists only in-frame clones, some missing. The table has about 42,000 clones, around two thirds seen once; the top ten hold roughly 3.1%. Brentuximab vedotin exposure varied among the patients, all of whom had relapsed after autologous stem cell transplantation. Best overall response was complete response, partial response or progressive disease in these relapsed/refractory classical Hodgkin lymphoma patients. To note about this clone: Its antigen is unidentified.

V lost 3 bases and J 2 bases, leaving 12 bases between the germline ends. The CDR3 totals 15 residues. Germline V gene lookup returns CDR1 SGHTA and CDR2 FQGTGA. This sample comprised peripheral blood mononuclear cells (PBMCs), obtained at baseline. The V call is TRBV7-3, the J call TRBJ2-3; TRBD2 is a possible D gene (5 bases). The receptor comes from a human donor with classical Hodgkin lymphoma. Written as DNA, the CDR3 is TGTGCCAGCAGCTTGTGGGGAGCTGCCACAGATACGCAGTATTTT. This gives the protein CASSLWGAATDTQYF. The full variable domain, its missing parts supplied by reference TRBV7-3 and TRBJ2-3, is GAGVSQTPSNKVTEKGKYVELRCDPISGHTALYWYRQSLGQGPEFLIYFQGTGAADDSGLPNDRFFAVRPEGSVSTLKIQRTERGDSAVYLCASSLWGAATDTQYFGPGTRLTVL.